These 19 T cell receptor beta chains were sequenced from one sample in a study of cytotoxic CD8 clonotypes in ibrutinib-treated CLL. Repertoires were generated with immunoSEQ multiplex PCR, while TCRdb's copy carries only in-frame clones and drops some. The sample shows tens of thousands of clones, approximately 87% of them seen only once. The source material was PBMCs, sampled after 24 months of ibrutinib treatment. The receptors stem from a human donor with chronic lymphocytic leukemia.

The rearrangement links TRBV27 to TRBJ2-1; 7 bases map to TRBD2. V lost 5 bases to trimming and J lost 0 bases; unmatched junction nucleotides: 10. CDR3 length: 17 amino acids. Germline lookup yields CDR1 MNHEY and CDR2 SMNVEV (reference sequence). CDR3 region: CASSPRAGLSSYNEQFF. In nucleotides, the CDR3 is TGTGCCAGCAGTCCCAGAGCGGGACTTAGCTCCTACAATGAGCAGTTCTTC.

The chain recombines TRBV2 with TRBJ2-3, with D maybe TRBD1 (5 bases). Germline V gene sequence: CDR1 SNHLY, CDR2 FYNNEI. Trimming removed 6 bases at V and 0 bases at J, with 13 bases between. This CDR3 region has 15 residues. The CDR3 sequence: CASRRQLASTDTQYF. CDR3 DNA: TGTGCCAGCAGGCGACAGTTGGCTAGCACAGATACGCAGTATTTT.

V gene TRBV7-9 combines with J gene TRBJ2-7; TRBD1 matches at 10 bases. The CDR3 has 16 amino acids. Germline-derived CDR1 and CDR2 are SEHNR and FQNEAQ (reference sequence). V lost 6 bases to trimming and J lost 3 bases; unmatched junction nucleotides: 11. CDR3: CASSPTRQGAYYEQYF. The DNA of the CDR3 is TGTGCCAGCAGTCCGACAAGACAGGGGGCGTACTACGAGCAGTACTTC.

V and J are TRBV29-1 and TRBJ1-2, with D unclear. V lost 3 bases, J lost 0 bases, and 2 bases lay in between. Germline lookup yields CDR1 SQVTM and CDR2 ANQGSEA. This CDR3 spans 11 amino acids. The CDR3 nucleotides read TGCAGCGTTGAGACTAACTATGGCTACACCTTC. This sequence encodes CSVETNYGYTF.

The chain joins TRBV9 to TRBJ2-2, with D hard to call. Trimming shortened V by 0 bases and J by 6 bases, and 9 bases separated the two germline ends. Germline assignment: CDR1 SGDLS and CDR2 YYNGEE. This CDR3 contains 14 residues. As DNA, the CDR3 is TGTGCCAGCAGCGTAGGGGCAGTCCCCGGGGAGCTGTTTTTT. Encoded protein: CASSVGAVPGELFF.

The J gene is TRBJ2-1, the V gene TRBV7-6; TRBD2 matches at 10 bases. The V segment lost 4 bases and the J segment 7 bases; nucleotides outside the gene matches: 10. Germline V gene lookup returns CDR1 SGHVS and CDR2 FNYEAQ. CDR3 length: 16 residues. The CDR3 DNA is TGTGCCAGCAGCTCAACCGGACTAGCGGTTGGGAATGAGCAGTTCTTC. It encodes CASSSTGLAVGNEQFF.

The chain links TRBV5-1 to TRBJ1-3; D is unclear. V was cut by 3 bases and J by 14 bases, with 18 bases left in between. The CDR3 runs to 13 residues. CDR1 is SGHRS and CDR2 is YFSETQ in the germline V gene. CDR3 in amino acids: CASSSRTATPLYF. In DNA form, the CDR3 reads TGCGCCAGCAGCTCGAGGACTGCTACTCCGTTATATTTT.

The chain employs TRBV5-4 and TRBJ2-7; 7 bases match TRBD1. Germline CDR1 SGHNT, CDR2 YYREEE (reference sequence). The V gene end was trimmed by 4 bases and the J gene end by 0 bases; junction bases not matched to a gene: 7. The CDR3 runs to 15 residues. The CDR3 spells CASSSAWDSSYEQYF. CDR3 DNA: TGTGCCAGCAGCAGCGCTTGGGACAGCTCCTACGAGCAGTACTTC.

The chain uses TRBV9 and TRBJ2-6; D call uncertain. The CDR3 is 15 amino acids. V lost 0 bases and J 0 bases, leaving 4 bases between the germline ends. Germline CDR1 SGDLS, CDR2 YYNGEE. In nucleotides, the CDR3 is TGTGCCAGCAGCGTAGCGGACTCTGGGGCCAACGTCCTGACTTTC. Protein sequence: CASSVADSGANVLTF.

The chain uses TRBV9 and TRBJ2-1; 13 bases are a match to TRBD2. The CDR3 consists of 16 residues. The germline gives CDR1 SGDLS, CDR2 YYNGEE. The V gene end was trimmed by 3 bases and the J gene end by 6 bases; junction bases not matched to a gene: 6. DNA of the CDR3: TGTGCCAGCAGCGCCTCCGGGACTAGCGGGATCAATGAGCAGTTCTTC. It yields the protein CASSASGTSGINEQFF. Complete variable domain (other parts from reference TRBV9 and TRBJ2-1): DSGVTQTPKHLITATGQRVTLRCSPRSGDLSVYWYQQSLDQGLQFLIQYYNGEERAKGNILERFSAQQFPDLHSELNLSSLELGDSALYFCASSASGTSGINEQFFGPGTRLTVL.

The chain recombines TRBV27 with TRBJ2-1, with 9 bases matching TRBD2. The CDR3 is 15 residues long. Per the germline V gene, CDR1 is MNHEY and CDR2 is SMNVEV (reference sequence). Germline trimming cut 5 bases from V and 4 bases from J; bases unmatched to any gene: 6. The CDR3 DNA sequence: TGTGCCAGCAGTAAACTAGCGGGCCAATACAATGAGCAGTTCTTC. Its protein product is CASSKLAGQYNEQFF.

V is TRBV9 and J is TRBJ2-1, with D hard to call. V gave up 4 bases and J gave up 6 bases, with 17 bases separating them. CDR1 and CDR2 (germline): SGDLS, YYNGEE. This CDR3 comprises 15 residues. In DNA, the CDR3 is TGTGCCAGCAGCCAGGTTTCGGAGAGCATCAATGAGCAGTTCTTC. This sequence encodes CASSQVSESINEQFF.

The chain is built from TRBV7-9 and TRBJ1-1, with a weak D call TRBD1 (5 bases). Germline lookup yields CDR1 SEHNR and CDR2 FQNEAQ (reference sequence). The CDR3 consists of 14 residues. V lost 4 bases and J 1 base, leaving 10 bases between the germline ends. CDR3 nucleotide sequence: TGTGCCAGCAGCTCCAGGGTACCGAACACTGAAGCTTTCTTT. Encoded protein: CASSSRVPNTEAFF.

The chain is built from TRBV2 and TRBJ2-6; tentative D call: TRBD1 (6 bases). This CDR3 has 14 residues. V lost 6 bases, J lost 11 bases, and 17 bases lay in between. Germline CDR1 reads SNHLY; CDR2 reads FYNNEI. The CDR3 reads CASSESRDIYVLTF. The CDR3 region has the DNA TGTGCCAGCAGCGAATCCCGGGACATATACGTCCTGACTTTC.

The chain is built from TRBV10-3 and TRBJ2-1; TRBD2 agrees at 7 bases. After removal of 5 bases from V and 8 bases from J, the junction contained 12 bases not matched to a gene. Germline V CDR1 and CDR2: ENHRY, SYGVKD. The CDR3 extends over 15 amino acids. Here the CDR3 reads CAISRGEGLGHEQFF. The CDR3 bases are TGTGCCATCAGTCGAGGGGAGGGCCTGGGTCATGAGCAGTTCTTC.

The chain joins TRBV4-2 to TRBJ2-1; possible D gene TRBD1, 5 bases. Germline CDR1 LGHNA, CDR2 YNFKEQ. V was pared by 1 base and J by 9 bases, with 7 bases between. The CDR3 spans 12 residues. In DNA, the CDR3 is TGTGCCAGCAGCCAAGCAGGGTTTGAGCAGTTCTTC. This translates into CASSQAGFEQFF.

The rearrangement uses TRBV7-9 and TRBJ2-7; either TRBD1 or TRBD2 may fit D (6 bases each). Trimming shortened V by 1 base and J by 2 bases, and 24 bases separated the two germline ends. The CDR3 totals 19 residues. CDR1 is SEHNR and CDR2 is FQNEAQ in the germline V gene (reference sequence). CDR3 bases: TGTGCCAGCAGCTTAGGCGTGGGGGGACCGACAGGCCGAGCCTACGAGCAGTACTTC. Translating gives CASSLGVGGPTGRAYEQYF.

A remark on this clone: A read error may produce the germline difference seen at one junction end. V is TRBV28 and J is TRBJ1-5; tentative D call: TRBD1 (5 bases). Germline CDR1 is MDHEN and CDR2 is SYDVKM. The CDR3 length is 11 residues. The CDR3 reads CATGGNQPQHF. The CDR3 coding sequence is TGCGCCACGGGGGGCAATCAGCCCCAGCATTTT.

The V and J genes are TRBV28 and TRBJ1-1; D might be TRBD1 (5 bases). From germline, CDR1 is MDHEN and CDR2 SYDVKM. The CDR3 sequence is 14 residues long. The V end lost 2 bases, the J end lost 0 bases, and 7 bases lay between the germline ends. CDR3 amino acids: CASSLTGMNTEAFF. The CDR3 DNA reads as TGTGCCAGCAGTTTAACAGGAATGAACACTGAAGCTTTCTTT.